A selection of T cell receptor beta chains follows, all from one sample in a study of blood T cell repertoires in COVID-19. Clones were read by immunoSEQ multiplex PCR, and TCRdb kept only the in-frame ones, dropping some. The profile shows about 73,000 clones, 89% of them singletons. The sample was peripheral blood. The receptors were gathered from a man at least 80 years old with acute or convalescent COVID-19. Both conserved end residues are part of each CDR3. Each record gives: V gene, J gene, D gene, clone size, CDR3 DNA, CDR3 protein. A D gene is named only where the DNA matches it firmly. Clone sizes are given selectively: once, few, many, or a class where the clone is expanded.

>TRBV18|TRBJ1-6|TRBD1|-
TGTGCCAGCTCGGGGACAGGTTTGGGTTATTCACCCCTCCACTTT
CASSGTGLGYSPLHF
>TRBV3-1/TRBV3-2|TRBJ1-1|-|few
TGTGCCAGCAGCCAAGAAGGGGGACCCACTGAAGCTTTCTTT
CASSQEGGPTEAFF
>TRBV12-3/TRBV12-4|TRBJ1-1|-|-
TGTGCCAGCAGTTTAGGAGGCACTGGGTTAGCTTTCTTT
CASSLGGTGLAFF
>TRBV6-1|TRBJ2-4|-|-
TGTGCCAGCAGTGAAGACGACAGATTAGCCAAAAACATTCAGTACTTC
CASSEDDRLAKNIQYF
>TRBV30|TRBJ1-2|TRBD1|-
TGTGCCTGGAGGGGGGACAGATTTAACTATGGCTACACCTTC
CAWRGDRFNYGYTF
>TRBV29-1|TRBJ1-1|TRBD1|-
TGCAGCGCACAGGGGGCGTCGAACACTGAAGCTTTCTTT
CSAQGASNTEAFF
>TRBV6-5|TRBJ1-5|TRBD1|-
TGTGCCAGCAGTCCCCGACAGGGTGCCAAGCAGCCCCAGCATTTT
CASSPRQGAKQPQHF
>TRBV29-1|TRBJ2-5|TRBD2|-
TGCAGCGTGGGGACTAGCGGGGCTCGAGAGACCCAGTACTTC
CSVGTSGARETQYF
>TRBV5-1|TRBJ1-3|-|-
TGCGCCAGCAGCTTAGGGGAAGCCGGAAACACCATATATTTT
CASSLGEAGNTIYF
>TRBV7-8|TRBJ2-1|-|-
TGTGCCAGCAGCTTGGGTGACACCCCCTACAATGAGCAGTTCTTC
CASSLGDTPYNEQFF
>TRBV6-1|TRBJ2-1|-|-
TGTGCCAGCAGTGATTCGGTAAACTCCTACAATGAGCAGTTCTTC
CASSDSVNSYNEQFF
>TRBV18|TRBJ1-2|TRBD1|-
TGTGCCAGCTCACCGGAGGGACAGGGCTCTGGCTACACCTTC
CASSPEGQGSGYTF
>TRBV18|TRBJ2-7|-|-
TGTGCCAGCTCACCTGAACGGTACGAGCAGTACTTC
CASSPERYEQYF
>TRBV14|TRBJ1-4|TRBD1|-
TGTGCCAGCAGCCTCGGGACAGGGGGCACGACTAATGAAAAACTGTTTTTT
CASSLGTGGTTNEKLFF
>TRBV4-1|TRBJ1-6|-|few
TGCGCCAGCAGCCCAGACCGGACAAGTCGCTATTCACCCCTCCACTTT
CASSPDRTSRYSPLHF
>TRBV7-9|TRBJ1-2|TRBD1|once
TGTGCCAGCAGTGAGGACAGGGCAATAAGCTATGGCTACACCTTC
CASSEDRAISYGYTF
>TRBV3-1/TRBV3-2|TRBJ1-1|-|-
TGTGCCAGCAGCCAAGGACTTAAGAACACTGAAGCTTTCTTT
CASSQGLKNTEAFF
>TRBV11-2|TRBJ2-2|-|-
TGTGCCACCGTTAGAACCGGGGAGCTGTTTTTT
CATVRTGELFF
>TRBV2|TRBJ2-7|-|-
TGTGCCAGCAGTGTTGAGGTCAGAGTGGAGCAGTACTTC
CASSVEVRVEQYF
>TRBV2|TRBJ1-5|-|-
TGTGCCAGCAGGTTAGGAGCTAGCAATCAGCCCCAGCATTTT
CASRLGASNQPQHF
>TRBV3-1/TRBV3-2|TRBJ2-5|TRBD2|once
TGTGCCAGCAGCCAAGTGAAGAGCGGGAGACGGGAAGAGACCCAGTACTTC
CASSQVKSGRREETQYF
>TRBV19|TRBJ1-5|TRBD1|-
TGTGCCAGTAGTATGATCGGGACAGGGGGGGATCAGCCCCAGCATTTT
CASSMIGTGGDQPQHF
>TRBV10-2|TRBJ1-2|-|-
TGCGCCAGCAGTGAGTCGACAGGTCTCGGCTATGGCTACACCTTC
CASSESTGLGYGYTF
>TRBV7-2|TRBJ2-1|-|-
TGTGCCAGCAGCGTCTTAGGGGGACGTACCTACAATGAGCAGTTCTTC
CASSVLGGRTYNEQFF
>TRBV3-1/TRBV3-2|TRBJ1-2|-|-
TGTGCCAGCACTCGAGAACAGGGAAGCTATGGCTACACCTTC
CASTREQGSYGYTF
>TRBV7-8|TRBJ1-5|TRBD1|-
TGTGCCAGCAGTTCTGGACAGGGGACTCAGCCCCAGCATTTT
CASSSGQGTQPQHF
>TRBV12-5|TRBJ2-3|-|-
TGTGCTAGTGGTTTTCGGTCTGATACGCAGTATTTT
CASGFRSDTQYF
>TRBV11-3|TRBJ2-3|TRBD2|once
TGTGCCAGCAGCCCCGGACTAGCGGGGGTCACAGATACGCAGTATTTT
CASSPGLAGVTDTQYF
>TRBV6-5|TRBJ2-1|TRBD1|-
TGTGCCAGCAGACCCGGGACAGGGACATACAATGAGCAGTTCTTC
CASRPGTGTYNEQFF
>TRBV19|TRBJ1-1|-|-
TGTGCCAGTAGTGACAGGCCTAACACTGAAGCTTTCTTT
CASSDRPNTEAFF
>TRBV19|TRBJ2-3|TRBD2|-
TGTGCCAGTAGTATCAGCGGGGGGCCTTTCACAGATACGCAGTATTTT
CASSISGGPFTDTQYF
>TRBV2|TRBJ1-1|-|-
TGTGCCAGCAGGCGGGAGAACACTGAAGCTTTCTTT
CASRRENTEAFF
>TRBV3-1/TRBV3-2|TRBJ1-6|-|-
TGTGCCAGCACCCAAAGGGGTAACAATTCACCCCTCCACTTT
CASTQRGNNSPLHF
>TRBV19|TRBJ1-1|TRBD1|-
TGTGCCAGTAGTGTCCTCGGGACAGGGGGCGCGAGAACTGAAGCTTTCTTT
CASSVLGTGGARTEAFF
>TRBV7-9|TRBJ2-5|TRBD2|-
TGTGCCAGCAGTCGACTAGCCCTCTCGACCCAGTACTTC
CASSRLALSTQYF
>TRBV5-1|TRBJ2-1|-|-
TGCGCCAGCAGCTTGGATCCCGGGACTCCCTACAATGAGCAGTTCTTC
CASSLDPGTPYNEQFF
>TRBV5-4|TRBJ2-7|-|-
TGTGCCAGCAGCTCGGGGGGGACAGGGCTCTACGAGCAATACTTC
CASSSGGTGLYEQYF
>TRBV19|TRBJ1-5|TRBD1|-
TGTGCCAGTAGTATGGGGACAGGTGGAAGGCAGCCCCAGCATTTT
CASSMGTGGRQPQHF
>TRBV20-1|TRBJ1-2|-|-
TGCAGTGCTCGGAACTATGGCTACACCTTC
CSARNYGYTF
>TRBV3-1/TRBV3-2|TRBJ2-7|-|-
TGTGCCAGCAGCCCCCTTTTTGGGCGGGGCGAGCAGTACTTC
CASSPLFGRGEQYF
>TRBV2|TRBJ2-2|-|-
TGTGCCAGCAGTGTTCGGACAGCTGATACCGGGGAGCTGTTTTTT
CASSVRTADTGELFF
>TRBV19|TRBJ1-2|-|-
TGTGCCAGTAGTATCCCGACAGTTAACTATGGCTACACCTTC
CASSIPTVNYGYTF
>TRBV10-3|TRBJ1-1|TRBD1|-
TGTGCCATCAGTCTAACAGGGGGCACTGAAGCTTTCTTT
CAISLTGGTEAFF
>TRBV4-1|TRBJ1-2|TRBD1|-
TGCGCCAGCAGCCACACAGGGGGACAGATCTATGGCTACACCTTC
CASSHTGGQIYGYTF
>TRBV7-7|TRBJ1-5|-|-
TGTGCTAGCAGTTCCAACAGGGTAATCGGGAATCAGCCCCAGCATTTT
CASSSNRVIGNQPQHF
>TRBV11-2|TRBJ1-1|-|-
TGTGCCAGCAGTCGGGCAGGGCCGACTGAAGCTTTCTTT
CASSRAGPTEAFF
>TRBV19|TRBJ2-7|-|-
TGTGCCAGTAGTATAATAGGCAGGGGTTCCGAGCAGTACTTC
CASSIIGRGSEQYF
>TRBV3-1/TRBV3-2|TRBJ2-3|TRBD2|-
TGTGCCAGCAGCGGCACCGGGACTAGCGGGGGAGGAGATACGCAGTATTTT
CASSGTGTSGGGDTQYF
>TRBV19|TRBJ1-3|-|-
TGTGCCAGTAGCGCGCGGAACGGGAGAAACACCATATATTTT
CASSARNGRNTIYF
>TRBV5-1|TRBJ2-7|-|-
TGCGCCAGCAGCTGGGGCTCCGCGGGGGAGCAGTACTTC
CASSWGSAGEQYF